Listed below are T cell receptor beta chains from one sample, sequenced in a study of CD8+CD57+ T cells in acquired aplastic anemia. In TCRdb, the reads were re-called with MiXCR into one record per CDR3 protein. The data contain roughly 86,000 distinct CDR3 sequences, 40% to 50% of them seen just once; the ten biggest clones take up about 68%. The specimen sequenced was sorted CD4+, CD8+, or CD8+CD57+ T cells (not recorded which) from PBMCs. The receptor set was obtained from a human donor in good health, serving as a control. Each CDR3 is given without its conserved first and last residue. Fields, in order: CDR3 length, V gene, J gene, clone size, CDR3 protein. A clone size is listed for some rows: how often the clone was seen (once, few, many), or a class if it is expanded.

13	TRBV15	TRBJ2-7	many	ATSSSGQGYYEQY
14	TRBV6-1	TRBJ1-5	.	ASSEYPPGGGQPQH
14	TRBV12-3/TRBV12-4	TRBJ2-7	few	ASSSPLGTLNGEQY
12	TRBV24-1	TRBJ2-3	few	ATSDPGGLDTQY
13	TRBV30	TRBJ2-1	few	AWSDGGSSYNEQF
14	TRBV9	TRBJ2-3	many	ASSAPLAGVQGTQY
12	TRBV3-1	TRBJ2-5	many	ASSQVGTRKDQY
14	TRBV19	TRBJ1-2	.	ASSILGYASNYGYT
12	TRBV7-2	TRBJ2-3	many	ASSSGGGTDTQY
11	TRBV12-3/TRBV12-4	TRBJ2-1	.	ASTGTAYNEQF
10	TRBV7-9	TRBJ2-1	once	ASSSTSDEQF
16	TRBV11-2	TRBJ2-7	.	ASSLVFGGHGAGYEQY
12	TRBV10-2	TRBJ1-5	.	ASQGVYSNQPQH
9	TRBV12-3/TRBV12-4	TRBJ1-1	.	ASSSGKEAF
11	TRBV4-2	TRBJ2-7	.	ARPGQGAYEQY